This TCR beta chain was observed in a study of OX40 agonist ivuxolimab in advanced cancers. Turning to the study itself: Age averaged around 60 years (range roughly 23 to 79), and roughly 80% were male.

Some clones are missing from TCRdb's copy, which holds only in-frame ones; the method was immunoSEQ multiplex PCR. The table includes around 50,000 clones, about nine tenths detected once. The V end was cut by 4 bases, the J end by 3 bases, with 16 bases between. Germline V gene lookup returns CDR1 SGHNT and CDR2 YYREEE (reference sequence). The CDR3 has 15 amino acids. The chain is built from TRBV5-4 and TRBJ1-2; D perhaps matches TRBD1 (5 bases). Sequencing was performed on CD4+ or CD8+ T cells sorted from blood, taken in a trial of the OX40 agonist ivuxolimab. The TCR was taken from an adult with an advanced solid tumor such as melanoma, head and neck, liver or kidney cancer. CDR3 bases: TGTGCCAGCAGCCCACCGGGTGGGGCAGACTATGGCTACACCTTC. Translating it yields CASSPPGGADYGYTF.